This T cell receptor beta chain is drawn from a study of CD8 T cells in ankylosing spondylitis. This clonotype appeared a few times. Its antigen is still unknown. Libraries of TCR beta came from quantitative 5'-RACE with molecular barcodes. TCRdb used MiXCR to reprocess the 5' RACE reads, holding one entry per CDR3 protein. The sample shows almost 400,000 distinct CDR3 sequences, around 20% of them seen only once. Whole-study findings and limits: Several of the motif variants were reported before in synovial fluid and blood from reactive arthritis. About 8 highly homologous variants made up a TCR beta motif, and this motif appeared characteristic of ankylosing spondylitis blood. Within peripheral blood, clones linked to disease were CD8+ and relatively rare. From matched ankylosing spondylitis synovial fluid, disease-linked clones were reportedly recovered at significantly enriched levels.

Unmatched junction bases numbered 9, after V lost 3 bases and J lost 6 bases. The germline V gene has CDR1 SGHTA and CDR2 FQGNSA. The CDR3 runs to 15 residues. The chain has TRBV7-2 and TRBJ2-7; 9 bases line up with TRBD2. The sequence was collected from a male donor with ankylosing spondylitis. Sequenced material: blood, either unsorted or a sorted T cell fraction (not recorded which). CDR3 residues: CASSFGLAGRGEQYF. CDR3 in DNA: TGTGCCAGCAGCTTCGGGCTAGCGGGACGCGGCGAGCAGTACTTC.